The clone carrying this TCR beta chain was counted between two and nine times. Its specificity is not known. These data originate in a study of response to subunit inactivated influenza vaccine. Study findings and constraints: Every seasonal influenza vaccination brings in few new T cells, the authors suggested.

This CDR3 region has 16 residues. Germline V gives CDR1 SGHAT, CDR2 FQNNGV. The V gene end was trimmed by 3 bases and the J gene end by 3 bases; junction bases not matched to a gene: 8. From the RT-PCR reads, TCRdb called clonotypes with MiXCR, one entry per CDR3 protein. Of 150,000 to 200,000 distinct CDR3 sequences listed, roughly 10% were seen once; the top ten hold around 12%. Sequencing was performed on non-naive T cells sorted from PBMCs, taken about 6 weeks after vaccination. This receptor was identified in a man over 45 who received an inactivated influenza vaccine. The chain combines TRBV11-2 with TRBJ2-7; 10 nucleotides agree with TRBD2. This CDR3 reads CASSLSLLAGFYEQYF. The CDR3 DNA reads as TGTGCCAGCAGCTTGTCGTTACTAGCGGGATTCTACGAGCAGTACTTC.